This T cell receptor beta chain is from a study of cytomegalovirus exposure and HLA in healthy donors. Overall study: Unique TCR beta sequences numbering fewer than 130 million came from 150 million to 200 million T cells in an earlier analysis. Of all 370 or so donors who were genotyped, around 79% belonged to the Caucasian-associated ancestry cluster.

This clone came up once. Trimming cost V 5 bases and J 1 base; bases outside gene matches: 3. The CDR3 contains 14 residues. Germline V CDR1 and CDR2: SGHVS, FNYEAQ. Both 60 Vbeta primers and 13 Jbeta primers went into the PCR. Clones were sequenced by immunoSEQ multiplex PCR, and TCRdb holds only the in-frame ones, with some missing. The data show over 85,000 clones, approximately 87% seen once. The clonotype originates from a man aged 35 to 55 in good health and CMV-seronegative. J is TRBJ1-1 and V is TRBV7-6; TRBD1 matches 8 bases. The sequenced sample was PBMCs. CDR3 sequence: CASSLGQGNTEAFF. In nucleotides, the CDR3 is TGTGCCAGCAGCCTCGGACAGGGGAACACTGAAGCTTTCTTT. Using reference TRBV7-6 and TRBJ1-1 for the parts outside the CDR3, the full variable domain is GAGVSQSPRYKVTKRGQDVALRCDPISGHVSLYWYRQALGQGPEFLTYFNYEAQQDKSGLPNDRFSAERPEGSISTLTIQRTEQRDSAMYRCASSLGQGNTEAFFGQGTRLTVV.